The entry below gives a single T cell receptor beta chain sequence along with its context. At the DNA level, this CDR3 is encoded by other sequences in the same sample as well. The sample originates from a study of blood T cell repertoires in COVID-19. Study-wide background: Sources were T cells, B-cell-depleted T cells, or PBMCs; the material itself was cDNA or gDNA.

V lost 3 bases and J lost 6, with 5 bases in between. This CDR3 has 12 residues. Per germline, CDR1 LNHDA and CDR2 SQIVND (reference sequence). Original data processing: Researchers report that nucleated cell counts were estimated from reference gene primer amplification. Method: immunoSEQ multiplex PCR; TCRdb's copy keeps in-frame clones and lacks some. V and J calls and clone size are given by that table; D and trimming were obtained from the DNA. This table has around 140,000 clones, approximately 92% appearing once. Patients of the Seattle cohort, enrolled during active infection, were followed longitudinally.

The J gene is TRBJ2-2, the V gene TRBV19; no reliable D call. This receptor was obtained from a man between 18 and 29 years old with COVID-19, enrolled during active disease. Specimen: peripheral blood. The CDR3 DNA reads TGTGCCAGTAGTATGGGCTCCGGGGAGCTGTTTTTT. Translation gives CASSMGSGELFF.